Described below is a single T cell receptor beta chain sequence and its context. The antigen is not known. V was clipped by 8 bases and J by 3 bases; unmatched bases: 8. This CDR3 comprises 15 residues. Germline values: CDR1 MDHEN, CDR2 SYDVKM. This sample is drawn from a study of cytomegalovirus exposure and HLA in healthy donors. Study-wide points: In a later analysis, TCR beta V- and J-gene trimming was associated with a missense DCLRE1C variant.

It was with 60 Vbeta and 13 Jbeta primers that the PCR ran. Only in-frame clones appear in the TCRdb table, and some are missing; sequencing was by immunoSEQ multiplex PCR. Its table lists around 77,000 clones. The receptor was isolated from a man aged 45-60 years in good health and CMV-seropositive. The V gene is TRBV28, the J gene TRBJ2-3; 10 bases fit TRBD1. Sequenced input: PBMCs. CDR3: CASRPTGGETDTQYF. The DNA for the CDR3 is TGTGCCAGCCGACCGACAGGGGGCGAGACAGATACGCAGTATTTT.